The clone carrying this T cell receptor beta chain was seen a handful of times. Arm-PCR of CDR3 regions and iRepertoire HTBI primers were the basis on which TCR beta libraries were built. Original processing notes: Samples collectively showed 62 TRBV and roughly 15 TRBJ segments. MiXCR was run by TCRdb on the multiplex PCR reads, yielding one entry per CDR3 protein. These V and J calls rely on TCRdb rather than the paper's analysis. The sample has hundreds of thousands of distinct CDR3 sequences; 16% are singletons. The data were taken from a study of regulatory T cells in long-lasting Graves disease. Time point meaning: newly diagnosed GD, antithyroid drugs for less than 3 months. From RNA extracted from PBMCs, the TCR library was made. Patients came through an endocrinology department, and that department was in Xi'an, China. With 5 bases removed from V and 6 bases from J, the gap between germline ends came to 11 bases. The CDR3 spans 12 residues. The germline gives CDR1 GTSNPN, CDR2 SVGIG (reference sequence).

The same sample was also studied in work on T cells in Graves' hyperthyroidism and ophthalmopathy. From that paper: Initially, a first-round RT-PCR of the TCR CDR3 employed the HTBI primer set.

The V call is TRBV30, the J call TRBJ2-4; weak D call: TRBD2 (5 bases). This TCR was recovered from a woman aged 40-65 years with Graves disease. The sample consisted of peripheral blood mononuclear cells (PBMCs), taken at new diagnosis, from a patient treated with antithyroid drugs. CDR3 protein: CAWGLVGNIQYF. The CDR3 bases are TGTGCCTGGGGACTGGTAGGAAACATTCAGTACTTC.